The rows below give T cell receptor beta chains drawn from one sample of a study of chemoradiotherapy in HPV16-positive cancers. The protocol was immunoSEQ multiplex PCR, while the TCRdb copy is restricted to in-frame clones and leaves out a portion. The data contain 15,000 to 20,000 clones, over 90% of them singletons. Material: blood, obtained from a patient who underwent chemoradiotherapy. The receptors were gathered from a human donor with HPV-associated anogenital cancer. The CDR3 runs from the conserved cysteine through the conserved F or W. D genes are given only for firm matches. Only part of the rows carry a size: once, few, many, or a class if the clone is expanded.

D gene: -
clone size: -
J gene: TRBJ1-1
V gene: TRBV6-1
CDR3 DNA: TGTGCCAGCCGTCGAGAGGGGGGTGGGAACACTGAAGCTTTCTTT
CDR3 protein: CASRREGGGNTEAFF

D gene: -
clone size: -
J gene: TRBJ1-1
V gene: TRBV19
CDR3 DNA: TGTGCCAGTAGTATGAGTGGGGGGAACACTGAAGCTTTCTTT
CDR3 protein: CASSMSGGNTEAFF

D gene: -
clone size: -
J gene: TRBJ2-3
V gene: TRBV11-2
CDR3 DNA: TGTGCCAGCAGCCCTTTCACAGATACGCAGTATTTT
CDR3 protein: CASSPFTDTQYF

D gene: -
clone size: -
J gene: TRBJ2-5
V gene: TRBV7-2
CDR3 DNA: TGTGCCAGCAGCCTTCTAGTGTTCCGAGAGACCCAGTACTTC
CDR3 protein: CASSLLVFRETQYF

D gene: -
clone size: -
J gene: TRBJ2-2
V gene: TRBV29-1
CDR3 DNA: TGCAGCGCCCGACAAGCGAACACCGGGGAGCTGTTTTTT
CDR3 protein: CSARQANTGELFF

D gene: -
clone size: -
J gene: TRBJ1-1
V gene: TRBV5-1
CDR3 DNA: TGCGCCAGCAGCCCCCTAGGGACCCAAATGAACACTGAAGCTTTCTTT
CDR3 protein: CASSPLGTQMNTEAFF

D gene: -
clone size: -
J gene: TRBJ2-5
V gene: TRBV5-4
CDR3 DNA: TGTGCCAGCAGCGGCACACTAGCTCATCACTCCCCCCAGTACTTC
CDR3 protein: CASSGTLAHHSPQYF

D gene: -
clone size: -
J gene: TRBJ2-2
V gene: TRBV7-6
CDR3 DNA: TGTGCCCTGAGACCGGGGCTCAACACCGGGGAGCTGTTTTTT
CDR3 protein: CALRPGLNTGELFF

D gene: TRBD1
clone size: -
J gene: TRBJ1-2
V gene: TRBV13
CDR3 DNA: TGTGCCAGCAGCTCGGCAAGGGACAGGGATGGCTACACCTTC
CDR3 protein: CASSSARDRDGYTF

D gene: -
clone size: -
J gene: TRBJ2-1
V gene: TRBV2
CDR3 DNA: TGTGCCAGCAGCAAACAGGGGGCGCTTACTAGCGGGCACTACAATGAGCAGTTCTTC
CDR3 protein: CASSKQGALTSGHYNEQFF

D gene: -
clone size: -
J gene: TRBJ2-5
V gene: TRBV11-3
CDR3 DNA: TGTGCCAGCAGCCTGGGAAGACTGGAGACCCAGTACTTC
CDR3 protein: CASSLGRLETQYF

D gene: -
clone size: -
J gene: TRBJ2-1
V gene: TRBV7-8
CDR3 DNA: TGTGCCAGCAGCTTAGCGGGACTGGGCACCAACAATGAGCAGTTCTTC
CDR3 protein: CASSLAGLGTNNEQFF

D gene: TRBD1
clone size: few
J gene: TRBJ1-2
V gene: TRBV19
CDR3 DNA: TGTGCCAGTAGTCCCAGGGACAGGCAGAGTTCTAACTATGGCTACACCTTC
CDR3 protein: CASSPRDRQSSNYGYTF

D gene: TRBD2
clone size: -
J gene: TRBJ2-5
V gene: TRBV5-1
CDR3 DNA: TGCGCCAGTGTCTCGTTTGGTAGCGGGGTTTCCGATACAGAGACCCAGTACTTC
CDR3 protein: CASVSFGSGVSDTETQYF

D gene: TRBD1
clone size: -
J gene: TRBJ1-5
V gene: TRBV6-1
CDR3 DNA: TGTGCCAGCAGTAGCCAGGGGGTGAATCAGCCCCAGCATTTT
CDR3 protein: CASSSQGVNQPQHF

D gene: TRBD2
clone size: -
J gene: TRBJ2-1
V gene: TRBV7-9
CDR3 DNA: TGTGCCAGCAGTCCGGACAGGACTAGCGGATACAATGAGCAGTTCTTC
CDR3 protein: CASSPDRTSGYNEQFF

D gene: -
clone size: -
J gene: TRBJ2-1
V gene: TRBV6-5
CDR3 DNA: TGTGCCAGCAGTCCGACTAGACGGGGTGAGCAGTTCTTC
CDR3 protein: CASSPTRRGEQFF

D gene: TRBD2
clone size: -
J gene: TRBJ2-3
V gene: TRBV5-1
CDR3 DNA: TGCGCCAGCAGTTCGGACGGGACTAGCGGGTACACAGATACGCAGTATTTT
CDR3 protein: CASSSDGTSGYTDTQYF

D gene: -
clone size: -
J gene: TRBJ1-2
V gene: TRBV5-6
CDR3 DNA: TGTGCCAGCATAAACGGCCCAAATAACTATGGCTACACCTTC
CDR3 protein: CASINGPNNYGYTF

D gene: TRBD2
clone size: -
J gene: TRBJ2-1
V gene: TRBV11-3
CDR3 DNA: TGTGCCAGCAGCTTAGGCGGGGGGATATACAATGAGCAGTTCTTC
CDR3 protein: CASSLGGGIYNEQFF

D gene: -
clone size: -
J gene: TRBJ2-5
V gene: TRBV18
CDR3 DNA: TGTGCCAGCTCACCGGCCGGGGGAGAGACCCAGTACTTC
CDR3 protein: CASSPAGGETQYF

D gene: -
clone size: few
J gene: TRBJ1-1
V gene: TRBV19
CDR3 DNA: TGTGCCAGTAGTACGCACAGGGCTCCCACTGAAGCTTTCTTT
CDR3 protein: CASSTHRAPTEAFF

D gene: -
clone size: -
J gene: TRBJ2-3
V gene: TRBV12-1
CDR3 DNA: TGTGCCAGCAGTCACCTGTCCCGCCAGAGAGTCGCAGATACGCAGTATTTT
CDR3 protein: CASSHLSRQRVADTQYF

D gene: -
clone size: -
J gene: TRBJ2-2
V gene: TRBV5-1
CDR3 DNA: TGCGCCAGCAGCTTCCAGACGACCGGGGTTGGCACCGGGGAGCTGTTTTTT
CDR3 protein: CASSFQTTGVGTGELFF

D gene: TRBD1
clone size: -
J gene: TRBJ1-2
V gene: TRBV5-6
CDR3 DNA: TGTGCCAGCAGCTTGACCGGGACAGGGGGTAGCGGCTACACCTTC
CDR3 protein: CASSLTGTGGSGYTF

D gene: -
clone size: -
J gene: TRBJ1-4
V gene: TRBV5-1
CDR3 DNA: TGCGCCAGCAGCTTAGAAAGGGGTAATGAAAAACTGTTTTTT
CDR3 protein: CASSLERGNEKLFF

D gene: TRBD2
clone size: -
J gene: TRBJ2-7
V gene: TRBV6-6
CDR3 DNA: TGTGTCAGCAGTGGGTTCGGGGGGTCCTACGAGCAGTACTTC
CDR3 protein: CVSSGFGGSYEQYF

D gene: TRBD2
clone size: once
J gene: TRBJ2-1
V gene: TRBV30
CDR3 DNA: TGTGCCTGGAGTGGGAATAGCGGGGGATTTGATGAGCAGTTCTTC
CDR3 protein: CAWSGNSGGFDEQFF

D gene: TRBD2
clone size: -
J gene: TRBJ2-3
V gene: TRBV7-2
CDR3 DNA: TGTGCCAGCAGCTTTCCTTACCCCGGGACTAGCGGGACAGATACGCAGTATTTT
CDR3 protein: CASSFPYPGTSGTDTQYF

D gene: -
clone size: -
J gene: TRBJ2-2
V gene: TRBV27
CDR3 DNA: TGTGCCATCGGGACGACCGGATCCGGGGAGCTGTTTTTT
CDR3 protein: CAIGTTGSGELFF

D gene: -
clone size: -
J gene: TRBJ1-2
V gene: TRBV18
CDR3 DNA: TGTGCCAGCTCGCCCCCCGGACAGAACTATGGCTACACCTTC
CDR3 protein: CASSPPGQNYGYTF

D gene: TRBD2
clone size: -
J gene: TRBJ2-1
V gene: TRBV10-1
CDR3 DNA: TGCGCCAGCAGTGCCGGGACTACTAATGAGCAGTTCTTC
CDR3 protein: CASSAGTTNEQFF

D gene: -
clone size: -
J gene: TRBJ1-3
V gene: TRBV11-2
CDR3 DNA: TGTGCCAGCAGCTTAGATCTATTCTCTGGAAACACCATATATTTT
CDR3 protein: CASSLDLFSGNTIYF

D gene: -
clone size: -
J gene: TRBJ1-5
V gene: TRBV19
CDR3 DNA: TGTGCCAGTAGTGGACAATTGTATAGCAATCAGCCCCAGCATTTT
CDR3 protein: CASSGQLYSNQPQHF

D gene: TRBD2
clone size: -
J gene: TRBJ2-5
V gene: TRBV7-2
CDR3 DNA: TGTGCCAGCAGCCCCGAAATAACGACTAGCGGGGGCGGTAAGACCCAGTACTTC
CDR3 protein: CASSPEITTSGGGKTQYF

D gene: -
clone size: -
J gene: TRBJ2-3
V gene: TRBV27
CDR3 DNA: TGTGCCAGCAGCTCCGGGGCTAGCGGCACAGATACGCAGTATTTT
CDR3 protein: CASSSGASGTDTQYF

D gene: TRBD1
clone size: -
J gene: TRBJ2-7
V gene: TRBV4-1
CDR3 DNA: TGCGCCAGCAGCCGGGACAGTGAGCAGTACTTC
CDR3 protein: CASSRDSEQYF

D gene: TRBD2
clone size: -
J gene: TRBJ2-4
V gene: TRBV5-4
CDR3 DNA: TGTGCCAGCAGTATTACTAGCGGGGGGGCTGGAAACATTCAGTACTTC
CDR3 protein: CASSITSGGAGNIQYF

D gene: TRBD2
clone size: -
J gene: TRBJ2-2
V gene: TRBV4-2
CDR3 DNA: TGTGCCAGCAGCCAAGAACCGCGGGGGGCCAACACCGGGGAGCTGTTTTTT
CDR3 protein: CASSQEPRGANTGELFF

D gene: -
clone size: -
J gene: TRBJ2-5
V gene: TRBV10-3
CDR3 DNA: TGTGCCATCAGCCCCGGGGAGACCCAGTACTTC
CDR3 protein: CAISPGETQYF

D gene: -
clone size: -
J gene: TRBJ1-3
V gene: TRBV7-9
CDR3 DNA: TGTGCCAGCAGCCCGAGGCTGGGACTAGCGGGGGGGCCCGTAAACACCATATATTTT
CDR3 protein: CASSPRLGLAGGPVNTIYF

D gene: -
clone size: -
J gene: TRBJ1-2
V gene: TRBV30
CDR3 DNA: TGTGCCCTCATGCGCGGAGTAACAGCTGGTGGCTACACCTTC
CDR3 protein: CALMRGVTAGGYTF

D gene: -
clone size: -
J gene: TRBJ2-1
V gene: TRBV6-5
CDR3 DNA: TGTGCCAGCAGACGTGTCGTGGCAGGCTACAATGAGCAGTTCTTC
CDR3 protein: CASRRVVAGYNEQFF

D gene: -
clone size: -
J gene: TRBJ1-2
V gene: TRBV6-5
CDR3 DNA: TGTGCCAGCGCCCCTTCTAACTATGGCTACACCTTC
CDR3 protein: CASAPSNYGYTF